Listed below are T cell receptor beta chains from one sample, sequenced in a study of early T cells in non-severe SARS-CoV-2 infection. In TCRdb, the 5' RACE reads were re-called with MiXCR into one record per CDR3 protein. The repertoire holds about 71,000 distinct CDR3 sequences, with roughly 15% as singletons. Sequencing was performed on whole blood. All receptors derive from an adult who was a healthcare worker with PCR-confirmed SARS-CoV-2 infection or an uninfected control (not recorded which). The conserved cysteine and the conserved F or W are not part of the CDR3 here.

V	J	CDR3
TRBV28	TRBJ1-2	ASSTTRFGYT
TRBV6-6	TRBJ2-1	ASRWDSSYNEQF
TRBV5-1	TRBJ2-7	ASSPGRRDDEQY
TRBV20-1	TRBJ1-1	SAHHGTGDTEAF
TRBV5-6	TRBJ1-1	ASSSDRATEAF
TRBV29-1	TRBJ2-3	SVEKRGQATDTQY
TRBV18	TRBJ1-1	ASSPHVNTEAF
TRBV9	TRBJ1-4	ASSEQSTNEKLF
TRBV9	TRBJ1-6	ASSTLGTVNSPLH
TRBV6-2/TRBV6-3	TRBJ2-3	ASSYSTQGFDTQY
TRBV5-1	TRBJ2-7	ASTPGGRDQYEQY
TRBV16	TRBJ1-4	ASSLRDRSEKLF
TRBV29-1	TRBJ1-4	SVNDGRGEKLF
TRBV11-1	TRBJ1-6	ASSLAPSDPLH
TRBV20-1	TRBJ1-2	SARLRGPNYGYT
TRBV13	TRBJ1-1	ASSSTPVVNTEAF
TRBV5-1	TRBJ2-2	ASSPRGRTMLTGELF
TRBV28	TRBJ2-7	ASSRRAPYEQY
TRBV29-1	TRBJ2-7	SVNTGGHEQY
TRBV28	TRBJ2-5	ASSRDRAETQY
TRBV20-1	TRBJ1-5	SARRGDQPQH
TRBV27	TRBJ1-3	ASSRTGTPGNTIY
TRBV6-2/TRBV6-3	TRBJ2-1	ASSYPGRTNEQF